The present T cell receptor (beta chain) was sequenced within a study of cytomegalovirus exposure and HLA in healthy donors. Overall study findings and caveats: Common viral pathogens were later found to be apparently linked to several of the most significant clusters. Listed as cytomegalovirus-associated were 150 to 200 TCR beta chains. At a 0.05 false discovery rate, a later analysis found some 17,000 TCR beta sequences to be associated with HLA alleles.

A remark on this clone: Its antigen is not known.

Trimming cost V 0 bases and J 2 bases, with 10 bases left between them. Germline V gene sequence: CDR1 MNHNS, CDR2 SASEGT. The CDR3 sequence is 15 residues long. With 60 Vbeta and 13 Jbeta primers, the PCR was carried out. Sequencing used immunoSEQ multiplex PCR; TCRdb keeps in-frame clones, though not all of them. Of 250,000 to 350,000 clones listed, roughly 85% are singletons. This TCR was sampled from a man aged 35-49 years in good health and CMV-seropositive. The sequenced material came from PBMCs. This rearrangement joins TRBV6-1 to TRBJ1-2; D gene uncertain. In DNA, the CDR3 is TGTGCCAGCAGTGAAGCGGGTACAGACAACTATGGCTACACCTTC. Translating gives CASSEAGTDNYGYTF.